This TCR beta chain was captured by sequencing in a study of identical twins. Study-wide results and limits: Zero-insertion analyses could be partly confounded by invariant MAIT and iNKT cells. Reduced insertions were recorded for abundant cord blood beta clonotypes, with no such pattern in memory repertoires.

Unique molecular identifiers were present on cDNA, and template switching added a universal primer site. TCRdb reanalysed the 5' RACE reads using MiXCR and keeps one entry per CDR3 protein. Of approximately 600,000 distinct CDR3 sequences in the sample, just over 7% were seen once. At least ten counts were recorded for this clonotype. Antigen specificity is unknown. The sample also formed part of further work on yellow fever vaccine responses in identical twins.

The sequencing sample was made of PBMCs. The clonotype comes from a woman aged 18-29 years in good health.

CDR3 sequence: CASSLARLNTEAFF. Written as DNA, the CDR3 is TGCGCCAGCAGCTTGGCCAGGCTGAACACTGAAGCTTTCTTT. The chain carries TRBV5-1 and TRBJ1-1, with unresolved D. This CDR3 has 14 amino acids. CDR1 is SGHRS and CDR2 is YFSETQ in the germline V gene. V lost 0 bases to trimming and J lost 0 bases, with 6 bases between them.